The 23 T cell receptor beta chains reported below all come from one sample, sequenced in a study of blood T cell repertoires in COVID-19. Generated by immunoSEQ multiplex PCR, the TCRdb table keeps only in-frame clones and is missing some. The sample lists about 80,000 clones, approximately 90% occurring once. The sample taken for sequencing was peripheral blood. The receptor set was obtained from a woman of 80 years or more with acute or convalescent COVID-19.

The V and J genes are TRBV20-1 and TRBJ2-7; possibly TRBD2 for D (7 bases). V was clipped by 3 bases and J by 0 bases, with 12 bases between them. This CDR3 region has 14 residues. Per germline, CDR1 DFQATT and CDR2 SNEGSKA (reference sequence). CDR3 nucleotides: TGCAGTGCTAGTGAGGGGGGGGTCTCCTACGAGCAGTACTTC. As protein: CSASEGGVSYEQYF.

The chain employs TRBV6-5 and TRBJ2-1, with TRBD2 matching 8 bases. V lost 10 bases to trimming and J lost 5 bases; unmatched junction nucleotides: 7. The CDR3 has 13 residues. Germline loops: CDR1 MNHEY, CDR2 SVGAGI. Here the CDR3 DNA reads TGTGCCATCTCTAGCGGGCCCCACAATGAGCAGTTCTTC. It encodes CAISSGPHNEQFF.

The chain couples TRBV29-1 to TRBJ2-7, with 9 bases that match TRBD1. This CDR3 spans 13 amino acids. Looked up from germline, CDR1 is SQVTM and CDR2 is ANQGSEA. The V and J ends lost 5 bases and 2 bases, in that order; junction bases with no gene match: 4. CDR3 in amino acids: CSVWDRETYEQYF. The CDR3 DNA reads TGCAGCGTTTGGGACAGGGAAACCTACGAGCAGTACTTC.

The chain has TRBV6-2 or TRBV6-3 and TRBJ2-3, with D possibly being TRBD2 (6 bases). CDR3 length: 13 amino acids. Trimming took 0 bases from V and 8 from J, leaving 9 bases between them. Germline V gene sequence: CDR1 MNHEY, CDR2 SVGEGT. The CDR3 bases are TGTGCCAGCAGTTACTCGAAAGCGGGTACGCAGTATTTT. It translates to CASSYSKAGTQYF.

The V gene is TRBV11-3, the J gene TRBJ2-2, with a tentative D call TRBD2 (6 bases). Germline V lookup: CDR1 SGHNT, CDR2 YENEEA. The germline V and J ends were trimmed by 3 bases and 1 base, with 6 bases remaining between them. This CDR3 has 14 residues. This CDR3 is CASSLGGNTGELFF. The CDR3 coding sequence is TGTGCCAGCAGCTTGGGGGGGAACACCGGGGAGCTGTTTTTT.

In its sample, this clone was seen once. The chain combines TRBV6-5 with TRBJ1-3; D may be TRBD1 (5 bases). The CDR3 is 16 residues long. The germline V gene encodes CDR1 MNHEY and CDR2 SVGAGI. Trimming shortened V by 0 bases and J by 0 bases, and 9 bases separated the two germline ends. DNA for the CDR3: TGTGCCAGCAGTTACTCGGGCGGGGCCTCTGGAAACACCATATATTTT. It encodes CASSYSGGASGNTIYF.

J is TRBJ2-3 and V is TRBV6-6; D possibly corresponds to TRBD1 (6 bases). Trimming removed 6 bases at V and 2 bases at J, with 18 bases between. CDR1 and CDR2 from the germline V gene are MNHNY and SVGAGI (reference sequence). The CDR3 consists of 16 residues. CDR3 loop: CASRDHPGQNTDTQYF. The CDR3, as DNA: TGTGCCAGCAGGGACCATCCGGGACAAAACACAGATACGCAGTATTTT.

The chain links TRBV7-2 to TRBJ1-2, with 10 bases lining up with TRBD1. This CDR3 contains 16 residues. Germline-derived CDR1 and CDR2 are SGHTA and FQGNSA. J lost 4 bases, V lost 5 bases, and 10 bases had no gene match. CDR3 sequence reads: CASSPLIGQGGYGYTF. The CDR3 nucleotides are TGTGCCAGCAGCCCCCTAATTGGACAGGGGGGCTATGGCTACACCTTC. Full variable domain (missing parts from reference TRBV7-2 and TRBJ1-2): GAGVSQSPSNKVTEKGKDVELRCDPISGHTALYWYRQSLGQGLEFLIYFQGNSAPDKSGLPSDRFSAERTGGSVSTLTIQRTQQEDSAVYLCASSPLIGQGGYGYTFGSGTRLTVV.

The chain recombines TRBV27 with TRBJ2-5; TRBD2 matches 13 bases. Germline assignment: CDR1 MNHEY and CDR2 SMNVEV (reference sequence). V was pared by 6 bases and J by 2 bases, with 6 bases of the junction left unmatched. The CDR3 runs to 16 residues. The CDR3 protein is CASRGTSGESQETQYF. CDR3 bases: TGTGCCAGCAGAGGGACTAGCGGGGAATCACAAGAGACCCAGTACTTC.

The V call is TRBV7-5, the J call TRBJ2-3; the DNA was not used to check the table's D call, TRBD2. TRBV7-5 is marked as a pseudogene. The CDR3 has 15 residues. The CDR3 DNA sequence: TGTGCCCCTCCCGGGGGGGAGGGGGACACAGATACGCAGTATTTT. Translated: CAPPGGEGDTDTQYF.

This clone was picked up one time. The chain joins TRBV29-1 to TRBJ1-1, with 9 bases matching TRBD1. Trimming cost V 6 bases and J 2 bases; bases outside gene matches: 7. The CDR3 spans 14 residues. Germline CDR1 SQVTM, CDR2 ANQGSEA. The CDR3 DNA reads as TGCAGCGTACGACAGGGGGGCTTTAACACTGAAGCTTTCTTT. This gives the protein CSVRQGGFNTEAFF.

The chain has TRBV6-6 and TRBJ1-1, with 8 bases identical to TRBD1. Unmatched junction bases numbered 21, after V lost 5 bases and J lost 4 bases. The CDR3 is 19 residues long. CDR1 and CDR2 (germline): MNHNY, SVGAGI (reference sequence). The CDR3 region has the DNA TGTGCCAGCAGTCCCTACCGCCGACCGGCAGGGGGCGCGGTCACTGAAGCTTTCTTT. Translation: CASSPYRRPAGGAVTEAFF.

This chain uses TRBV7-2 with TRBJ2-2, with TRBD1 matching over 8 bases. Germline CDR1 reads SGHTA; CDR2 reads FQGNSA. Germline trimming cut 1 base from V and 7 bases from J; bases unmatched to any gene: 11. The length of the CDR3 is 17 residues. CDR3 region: CASSLERQGARVGELFF. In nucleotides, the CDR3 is TGTGCCAGCAGCTTAGAAAGGCAGGGGGCTAGGGTCGGGGAGCTGTTTTTT.

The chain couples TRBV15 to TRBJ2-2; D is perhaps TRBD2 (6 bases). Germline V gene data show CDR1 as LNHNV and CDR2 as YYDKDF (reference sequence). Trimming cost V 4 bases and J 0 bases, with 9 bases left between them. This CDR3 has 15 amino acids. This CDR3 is CATSTASANTGELFF. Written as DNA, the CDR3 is TGTGCCACCAGCACAGCTAGCGCGAACACCGGGGAGCTGTTTTTT.

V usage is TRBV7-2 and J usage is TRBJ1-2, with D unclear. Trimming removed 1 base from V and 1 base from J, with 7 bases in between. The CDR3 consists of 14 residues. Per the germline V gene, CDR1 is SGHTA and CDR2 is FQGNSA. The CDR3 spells CASSLVQDNYGYTF. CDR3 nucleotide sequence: TGTGCCAGCAGCTTAGTCCAGGATAACTATGGCTACACCTTC.

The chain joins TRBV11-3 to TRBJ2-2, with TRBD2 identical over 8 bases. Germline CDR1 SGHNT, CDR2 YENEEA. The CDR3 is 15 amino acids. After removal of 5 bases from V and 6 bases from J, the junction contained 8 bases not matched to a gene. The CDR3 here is CASSPRRGAAGELFF. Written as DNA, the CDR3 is TGTGCCAGCAGCCCACGGCGGGGGGCGGCCGGGGAGCTGTTTTTT.

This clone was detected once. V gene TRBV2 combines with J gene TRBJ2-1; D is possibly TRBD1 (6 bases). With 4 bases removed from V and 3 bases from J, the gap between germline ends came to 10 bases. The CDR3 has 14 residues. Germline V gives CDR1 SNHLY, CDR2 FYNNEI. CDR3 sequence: CASSAGDDYNEQFF. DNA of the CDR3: TGTGCCAGCAGTGCAGGGGACGACTACAATGAGCAGTTCTTC.

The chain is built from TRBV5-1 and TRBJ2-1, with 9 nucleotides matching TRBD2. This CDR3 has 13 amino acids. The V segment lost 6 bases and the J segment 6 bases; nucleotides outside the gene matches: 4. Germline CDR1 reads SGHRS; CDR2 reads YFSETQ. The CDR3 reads CASTQTSGNEQFF. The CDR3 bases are TGCGCCAGCACCCAGACTAGCGGCAATGAGCAGTTCTTC.

For the CDR3, the DNA is TGTGCCAGCAGCTTAGGTTTTGGTCAGGGCATCGGGGAGCTGTTTTTT. Translated, it gives CASSLGFGQGIGELFF. The J gene is TRBJ2-2, the V gene TRBV11-1; TRBD1 is a possible D gene (5 bases). Germline assignment: CDR1 SGHAT and CDR2 FQDESV (reference sequence). This CDR3 has 16 residues. V was shortened by 1 base and J by 7 bases, with 16 bases between the two germline ends.

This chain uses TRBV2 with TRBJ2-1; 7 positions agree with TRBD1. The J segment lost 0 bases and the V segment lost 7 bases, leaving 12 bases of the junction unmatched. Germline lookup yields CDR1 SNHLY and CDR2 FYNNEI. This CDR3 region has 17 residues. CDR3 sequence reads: CASKGGKGQSSYNEQFF. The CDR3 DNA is TGTGCCAGCAAGGGCGGTAAGGGACAGAGCTCCTACAATGAGCAGTTCTTC.

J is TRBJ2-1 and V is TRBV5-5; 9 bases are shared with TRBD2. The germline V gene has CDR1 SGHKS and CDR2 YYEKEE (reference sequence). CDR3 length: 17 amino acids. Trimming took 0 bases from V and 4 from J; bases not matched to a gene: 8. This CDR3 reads CASSLAPTSGPYNEQFF. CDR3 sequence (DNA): TGTGCCAGCAGCTTGGCCCCGACTAGCGGCCCTTACAATGAGCAGTTCTTC.

CDR3 nucleotide sequence: TGTGCCAGCAGCCAAGGGCTGGAGGTTTTCTTT. Translating it yields CASSQGLEVFF. The chain combines TRBV14 with TRBJ1-1; D is ambiguous. The germline V and J ends were trimmed by 1 base and 13 bases, with 10 bases remaining between them. The V gene's germline CDR1 is SGHDN and CDR2 FVKESK. The CDR3 runs 11 residues. Combining the CDR3 with reference TRBV14 and TRBJ1-1 gives the whole variable domain EAGVTQFPSHSVIEKGQTVTLRCDPISGHDNLYWYRRVMGKEIKFLLHFVKESKQDESGMPNNRFLAERTGGTYSTLKVQPAELEDSGVYFCASSQGLEVFFGQGTRLTVV.

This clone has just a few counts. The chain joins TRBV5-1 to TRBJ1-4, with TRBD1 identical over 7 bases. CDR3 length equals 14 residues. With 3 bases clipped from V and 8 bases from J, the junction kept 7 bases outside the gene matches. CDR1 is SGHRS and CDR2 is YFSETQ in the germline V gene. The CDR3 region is CASSSTGSTEKLFF. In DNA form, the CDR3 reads TGCGCCAGCAGCTCGACAGGGAGCACGGAAAAACTGTTTTTT.